Sequencing of this T cell receptor (beta chain) was carried out in a study of patients and donors after allogeneic stem cell transplantation. The V gene end was trimmed by 4 bases and the J gene end by 4 bases; junction bases not matched to a gene: 2. The germline V gene has CDR1 SGDLS and CDR2 YYNGEE. This CDR3 region has 14 residues. This clonotype was counted at least ten times. TCRdb reanalysed the RT-PCR reads using MiXCR and keeps one entry per CDR3 protein. The data hold fewer than 75,000 distinct CDR3 sequences, with about 30% observed a single time. V usage is TRBV9 and J usage is TRBJ1-5; 10 bases align to TRBD1. The sequenced sample was blood, either unsorted or a sorted T cell fraction (not recorded which). The receptor was derived from a human donor who was either an allogeneic HSCT recipient or a stem cell or donor lymphocyte infusion donor (not recorded which). It is not recorded whose cells these are; they may come from a transplant donor. CDR3 sequence reads: CASSTGQGNQPQHF. The CDR3 DNA reads as TGTGCCAGCAGCACGGGACAGGGGAATCAGCCCCAGCATTTT.